The sequence of this T cell receptor beta chain was determined in a study of beta chain features in type 1 diabetes. Turning to the study itself: Healthy donors and patients showed comparable age, gender and cell yields.

Study-wide findings and caveats: In the patient group, naive, central memory and Treg TCRB repertoires seemed more alike than in the healthy donor group. Individuals with type 1 diabetes displayed fewer insertions and more deletions at VDJ junctions. Possibly, sequencing cDNA over-represented cells that had high TCR expression levels. Moderate yet significant TCRB CDR3 shortening was seen in Type 1 diabetes patients in all four CD4+ subsets.

Note on this clone: The antigen is not known.

TCRB transcripts that were expressed got sequenced, as all of the isolated RNA had been reverse transcribed. The repertoire was sequenced with immunoSEQ multiplex PCR; TCRdb's copy has only in-frame clones and lacks some. The sample includes some 700,000 clones, 10% to 15% of them seen just once. Sequences were obtained from naive CD4+ T cells from blood. The sequence came from a man aged 18 to 30 with type 1 diabetes.

The CDR3 DNA reads TGTGCCAGCAGTCCCTTGGGGGGACTAGCGGGGGGCCCGCGGGATACGCAGTATTTT. Encoded protein: CASSPLGGLAGGPRDTQYF. The chain employs TRBV28 and TRBJ2-3; 15 bases are a match to TRBD2. The germline CDR1 and CDR2 sequences are MDHEN and SYDVKM. Trimming took 5 bases from V and 6 from J; bases not matched to a gene: 15. There are 19 residues in the CDR3.